The T cell receptor beta chain under discussion was sequenced for a study of blood T cell repertoires in COVID-19. How the authors handled the data: Amplification of reference gene primers was used by the study to estimate nucleated cell counts. Clones were read by immunoSEQ multiplex PCR, and TCRdb kept only the in-frame ones, dropping some. That table furnishes V, J and clone size, whereas the DNA furnished D and trimming. The sample holds approximately 310,000 clones, around 87% seen once. The CDR3 has 15 residues. V trimming: 4 bases; J trimming: 5 bases; junction bases outside the gene matches: 8. Germline assignment: CDR1 MNHNY and CDR2 SVGAGI (reference sequence).

The sample comprised peripheral blood. The sequence was obtained from a woman aged 45 to 65 who had recovered from COVID-19. The chain employs TRBV6-6 and TRBJ2-5; 9 bases agree with TRBD2. This chain's CDR3 is CASSLGTSIRETQYF. CDR3 nucleotides: TGTGCCAGCAGTTTAGGGACTAGCATTAGGGAGACCCAGTACTTC.